This T cell receptor (beta chain) was retrieved from a study of memory CD4+ T cells and cytomegalovirus serostatus. Methods used by the authors: Out-of-frame sequences were removed, leaving 2 million to 2.5 million distinct TCRbeta sequences. TCRdb's table, derived via immunoSEQ multiplex PCR, lists solely in-frame clones and lacks some. Clone size and the V and J calls come from that table; the DNA yielded D and trimming. The table shows about 50,000 clones, with 82% occurring only once. Single viable CD3+CD4+CD8-CD45RO+ cells were sorted as the memory CD4+ T cells. CMV serostatus came from serum IgG against pp150, pp28, p38, p52. Total CD4+ T cells were enriched by CD4 positive selection. The sequencing sample was made of memory CD4+ T cells from blood. The TCR comes from an adult in good health and CMV-seronegative.

The CDR3 DNA sequence: TGTGCCAGTAGTGCAACAGGGGTTGCGAACACTGAAGCTTTCTTT. This gives the protein CASSATGVANTEAFF. V and J are TRBV19 and TRBJ1-1; 7 nucleotides match TRBD1. The CDR3 length is 15 residues. Per the germline V gene, CDR1 is LNHDA and CDR2 is SQIVND (reference sequence). V was clipped by 5 bases and J by 1 base; unmatched bases: 7.